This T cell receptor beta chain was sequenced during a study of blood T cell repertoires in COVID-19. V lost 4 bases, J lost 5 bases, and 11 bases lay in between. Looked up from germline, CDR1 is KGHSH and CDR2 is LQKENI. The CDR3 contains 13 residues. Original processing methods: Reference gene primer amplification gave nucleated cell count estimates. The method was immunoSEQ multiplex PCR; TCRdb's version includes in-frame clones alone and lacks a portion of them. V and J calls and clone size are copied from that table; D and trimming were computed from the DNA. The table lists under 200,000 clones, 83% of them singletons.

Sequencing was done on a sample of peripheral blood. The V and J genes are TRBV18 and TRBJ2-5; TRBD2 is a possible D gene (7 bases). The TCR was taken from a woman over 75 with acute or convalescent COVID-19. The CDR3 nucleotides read TGTGCCAGCTCACGGGGGGGCGTTGAGACCCAGTACTTC. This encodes CASSRGGVETQYF.